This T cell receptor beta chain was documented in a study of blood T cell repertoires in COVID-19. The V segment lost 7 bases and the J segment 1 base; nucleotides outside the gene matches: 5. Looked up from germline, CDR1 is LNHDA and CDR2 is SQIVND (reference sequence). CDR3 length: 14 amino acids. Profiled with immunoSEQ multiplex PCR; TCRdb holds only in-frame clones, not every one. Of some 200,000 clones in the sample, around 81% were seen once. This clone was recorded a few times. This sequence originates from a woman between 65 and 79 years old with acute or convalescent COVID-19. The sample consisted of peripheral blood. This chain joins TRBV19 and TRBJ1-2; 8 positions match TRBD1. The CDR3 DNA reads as TGTGCCAGTATCCCAGGGGGCCGTAACTATGGCTACACCTTC. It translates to CASIPGGRNYGYTF.